The source of this T cell receptor (beta chain) is a study of OX40 agonist ivuxolimab in advanced cancers. Across the whole study: Subjects had a mean age of about 65 years, with a range of about 20 to 85; around 80% were male.

The assay was immunoSEQ multiplex PCR, and TCRdb's table has in-frame clones only and misses some. Seen here are 20,000 or so clones, 82% observed once, and the top ten hold approximately 3%. Study-wide points: Partial responders receiving 0.1-3.0 mg/kg showed among the lowest clonal expansion. In CD8+ T cells, expanded clones were on average more numerous than in CD4+. At 0.1 to 3.0 mg/kg, CD4+ and CD8+ blood T cells expanded clonally by week 6.

This clone was picked up one time. Its antigen is unidentified. The germline gives CDR1 SGHRS, CDR2 YFSETQ. This CDR3 region has 17 residues. J was trimmed by 0 bases and V by 2 bases; bases with no gene match: 4. The sample in question was CD4+ or CD8+ T cells sorted from blood, obtained in a trial of the OX40 agonist ivuxolimab. The receptor comes from an adult with an advanced solid tumor such as melanoma, head and neck, liver or kidney cancer. The rearrangement joins TRBV5-1 to TRBJ2-6, with TRBD1 matching 8 bases. The CDR3, as DNA: TGCGCCAGCAGCTTCATTACAGGGGGCTCTGGGGCCAACGTCCTGACTTTC. It codes for CASSFITGGSGANVLTF.